Sequencing of this TCR beta chain was carried out in a study of blood T cell repertoires in COVID-19. Sequencing used immunoSEQ multiplex PCR; TCRdb keeps in-frame clones, though not all of them. The sample has about 130,000 clones, around 82% seen once. This CDR3 region has 13 residues. V lost 9 bases and J lost 4; bases outside the gene matches: 8. CDR1 SNHLY and CDR2 FYNNEI come from the germline V gene. The sequence came from a man aged 30-40 years with COVID-19, enrolled during active disease. The sequencing input was peripheral blood. The V gene is TRBV2, the J gene TRBJ1-1, with 7 bases that match TRBD1. The CDR3 is CASGTAFGTEAFF. DNA for the CDR3: TGTGCCAGTGGGACAGCCTTCGGCACTGAAGCTTTCTTT.